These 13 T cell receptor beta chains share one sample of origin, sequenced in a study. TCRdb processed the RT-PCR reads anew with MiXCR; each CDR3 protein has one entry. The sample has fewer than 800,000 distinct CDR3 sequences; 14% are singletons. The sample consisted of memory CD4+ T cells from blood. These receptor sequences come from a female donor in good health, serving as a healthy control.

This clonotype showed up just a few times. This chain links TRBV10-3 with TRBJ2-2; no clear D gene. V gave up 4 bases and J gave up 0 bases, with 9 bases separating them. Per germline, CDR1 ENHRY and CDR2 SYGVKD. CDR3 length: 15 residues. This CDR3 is CAISGVGTNTGELFF. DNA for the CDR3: TGTGCCATCAGTGGGGTGGGTACGAACACCGGGGAGCTGTTTTTT.

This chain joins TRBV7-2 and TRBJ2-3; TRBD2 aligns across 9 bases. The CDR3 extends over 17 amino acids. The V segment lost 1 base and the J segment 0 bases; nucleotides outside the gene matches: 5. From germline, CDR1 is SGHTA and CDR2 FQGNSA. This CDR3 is CASSLGPSGVSTDTQYF. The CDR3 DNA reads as TGTGCCAGCAGCTTAGGTCCTAGCGGGGTGAGCACAGATACGCAGTATTTT.

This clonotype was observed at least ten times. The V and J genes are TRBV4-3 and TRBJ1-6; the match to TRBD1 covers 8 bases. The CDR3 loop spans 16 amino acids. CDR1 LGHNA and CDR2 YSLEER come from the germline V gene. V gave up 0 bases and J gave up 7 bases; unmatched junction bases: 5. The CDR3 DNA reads TGCGCCAGCAGCCAAGATTGGGACAGGACGAATTCACCCCTCCACTTT. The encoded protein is CASSQDWDRTNSPLHF.

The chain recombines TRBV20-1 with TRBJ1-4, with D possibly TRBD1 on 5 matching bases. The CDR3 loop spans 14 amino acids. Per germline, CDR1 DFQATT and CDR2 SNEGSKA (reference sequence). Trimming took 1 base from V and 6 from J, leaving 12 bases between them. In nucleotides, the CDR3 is TGCAGTGCTAGAGCATGGGGGTTGGATGAAAAACTGTTTTTT. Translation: CSARAWGLDEKLFF.

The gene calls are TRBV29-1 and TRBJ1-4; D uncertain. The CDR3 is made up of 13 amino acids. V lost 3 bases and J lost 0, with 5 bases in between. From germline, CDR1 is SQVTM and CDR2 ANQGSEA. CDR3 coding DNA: TGCAGCGTTGAGGGTTCAACTAATGAAAAACTGTTTTTT. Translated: CSVEGSTNEKLFF.

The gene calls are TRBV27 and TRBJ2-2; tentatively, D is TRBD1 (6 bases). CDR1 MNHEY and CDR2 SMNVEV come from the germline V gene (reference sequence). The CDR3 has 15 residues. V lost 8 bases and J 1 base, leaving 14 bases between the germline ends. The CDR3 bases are TGTGCCAGCGGAGGTCTACAGGGGAACACCGGGGAGCTGTTTTTT. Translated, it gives CASGGLQGNTGELFF.

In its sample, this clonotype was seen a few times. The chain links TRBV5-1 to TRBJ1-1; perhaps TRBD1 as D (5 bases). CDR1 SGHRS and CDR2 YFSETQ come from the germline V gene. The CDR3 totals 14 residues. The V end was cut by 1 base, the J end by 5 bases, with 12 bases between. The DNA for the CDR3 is TGCGCCAGCAGCTTGCGGGGCGGCGCGACTGAAGCTTTCTTT. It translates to CASSLRGGATEAFF.

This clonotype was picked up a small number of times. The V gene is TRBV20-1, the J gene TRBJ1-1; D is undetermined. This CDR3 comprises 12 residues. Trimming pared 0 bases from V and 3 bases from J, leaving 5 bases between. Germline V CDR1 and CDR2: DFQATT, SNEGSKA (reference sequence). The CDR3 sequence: CSAREWDTEAFF. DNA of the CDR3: TGCAGTGCTAGAGAGTGGGACACTGAAGCTTTCTTT.

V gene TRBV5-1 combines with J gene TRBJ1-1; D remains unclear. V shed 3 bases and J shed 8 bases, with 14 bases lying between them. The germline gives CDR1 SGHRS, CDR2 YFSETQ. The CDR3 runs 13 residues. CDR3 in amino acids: CASSWIESGEAFF. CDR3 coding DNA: TGCGCCAGCAGCTGGATCGAATCCGGGGAAGCTTTCTTT.

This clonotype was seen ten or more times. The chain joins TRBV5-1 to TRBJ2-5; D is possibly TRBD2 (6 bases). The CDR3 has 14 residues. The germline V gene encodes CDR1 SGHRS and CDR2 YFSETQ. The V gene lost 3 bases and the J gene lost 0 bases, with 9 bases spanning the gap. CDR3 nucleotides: TGCGCCAGCAGCTCGGGGGAGTACCAAGAGACCCAGTACTTC. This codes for CASSSGEYQETQYF.

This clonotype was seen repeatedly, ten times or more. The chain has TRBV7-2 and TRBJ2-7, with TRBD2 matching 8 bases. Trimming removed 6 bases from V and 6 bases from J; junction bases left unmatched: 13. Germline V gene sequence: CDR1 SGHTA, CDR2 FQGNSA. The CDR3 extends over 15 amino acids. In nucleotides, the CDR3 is TGTGCCAGCAGTAAACCGGGACTAGTCGTTTTCGAGCAGTACTTC. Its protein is CASSKPGLVVFEQYF.

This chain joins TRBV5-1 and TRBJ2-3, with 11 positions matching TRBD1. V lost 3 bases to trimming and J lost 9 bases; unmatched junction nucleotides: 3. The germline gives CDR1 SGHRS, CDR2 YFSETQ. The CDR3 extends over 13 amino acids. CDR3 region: CASSWTGGGTQYF. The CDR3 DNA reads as TGCGCCAGCAGCTGGACAGGGGGCGGGACGCAGTATTTT.

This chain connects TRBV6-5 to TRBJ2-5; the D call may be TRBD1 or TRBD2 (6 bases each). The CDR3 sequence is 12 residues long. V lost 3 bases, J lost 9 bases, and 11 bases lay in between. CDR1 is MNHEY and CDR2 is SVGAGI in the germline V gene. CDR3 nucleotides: TGTGCCAGCAGTTATCACCGGGGGCCCCAGTACTTC. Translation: CASSYHRGPQYF.